The 27 T cell receptor beta chains listed next were all sequenced from one sample in a study of blood T cell repertoires in COVID-19. Clones were sequenced by immunoSEQ multiplex PCR, and TCRdb holds only the in-frame ones, with some missing. This sample has about 230,000 clones, with 70% to 90% found just once. Sequenced sample: peripheral blood. Receptors were obtained from a man aged 45-65 years with COVID-19, enrolled during active disease.

The chain links TRBV5-5 to TRBJ2-7; 7 nucleotides match TRBD1. The CDR3 contains 13 residues. V gave up 4 bases and J gave up 6 bases; unmatched junction bases: 7. Germline V CDR1 and CDR2: SGHKS, YYEKEE (reference sequence). CDR3 protein: CASSVDSGGEQYF. The CDR3 DNA follows: TGTGCCAGCAGCGTAGACTCAGGGGGCGAGCAGTACTTC.

The rearrangement joins TRBV11-3 to TRBJ2-7; D is undetermined. The germline V gene encodes CDR1 SGHNT and CDR2 YENEEA. The V and J ends lost 0 bases and 6 bases respectively, with 6 bases between them. The CDR3 contains 12 residues. The CDR3 nucleotides read TGTGCCAGCAGCTTAGATTTCAGCGAGCAGTACTTC. It is translated as CASSLDFSEQYF.

This sequence joins TRBV27 and TRBJ1-5; D gene uncertain. Germline-derived CDR1 and CDR2 are MNHEY and SMNVEV (reference sequence). The CDR3 loop spans 14 amino acids. V dropped 2 bases and J dropped 0 bases, with 5 bases sitting between them. The CDR3 DNA reads TGTGCCAGCAGTTTAGAGGCTAGCAATCAGCCCCAGCATTTT. Its translation: CASSLEASNQPQHF.

CDR3 amino acids: CASSPRAGGPRREQFF. In DNA form, the CDR3 reads TGTGCCAGCAGCCCGAGGGCGGGGGGTCCGAGGCGTGAGCAGTTCTTC. The V gene is TRBV13, the J gene TRBJ2-1; 8 positions match TRBD2. Unmatched junction bases numbered 15, after V lost 5 bases and J lost 9 bases. Germline values: CDR1 PRHDT, CDR2 FYEKMQ (reference sequence). The CDR3 consists of 16 residues.

This clone was counted once. The V gene is TRBV14, the J gene TRBJ2-5; a possible D gene is TRBD2 (6 bases). The V end was cut by 3 bases, the J end by 2 bases, with 13 bases between. The CDR3 is made up of 15 amino acids. Germline V gene lookup returns CDR1 SGHDN and CDR2 FVKESK. The CDR3 loop is CASSHKGLPQETQYF. DNA for the CDR3: TGTGCCAGCAGCCACAAAGGACTACCTCAAGAGACCCAGTACTTC.

The chain is built from TRBV6-5 and TRBJ1-3, with 7 bases lining up with TRBD1. The germline V gene has CDR1 MNHEY and CDR2 SVGAGI. V was clipped by 1 base and J by 3 bases; unmatched bases: 3. The CDR3 has 15 residues. The CDR3: CASSYFTGDGNTIYF. The CDR3 DNA is TGTGCCAGCAGTTACTTCACAGGGGATGGAAACACCATATATTTT.

V is TRBV27 and J is TRBJ2-2; 10 positions match TRBD1. CDR1 and CDR2 (germline): MNHEY, SMNVEV (reference sequence). The CDR3 extends over 14 amino acids. J lost 6 bases, V lost 7 bases, and 5 bases had no gene match. CDR3 sequence reads: CASTRDRGAGELFF. DNA of the CDR3: TGTGCCAGCACGCGGGACAGGGGCGCCGGGGAGCTGTTTTTT.

The genes are TRBV18 and TRBJ1-4; D gene uncertain. This CDR3 spans 12 amino acids. The germline CDR1 and CDR2 sequences are KGHSH and LQKENI. Trimming removed 6 bases at V and 13 bases at J, with 15 bases between. For the CDR3, the DNA is TGTGCCAGCTCGCTGGACGGAGAGGGACTGTTTTTT. Its protein product is CASSLDGEGLFF.

The chain joins TRBV6-2 or TRBV6-3 to TRBJ1-1; D gene ambiguous. The CDR3 runs to 16 residues. The V gene lost 5 bases and the J gene lost 1 base, with 17 bases spanning the gap. In germline, CDR1 is MNHEY, CDR2 SVGEGT. CDR3 sequence (DNA): TGTGCCAGCAGTCTCGCCCTCGGGTCTTCGAACACTGAAGCTTTCTTT. Its protein product is CASSLALGSSNTEAFF.

The chain carries TRBV4-1 and TRBJ2-6; 10 bases match TRBD1. The CDR3 totals 19 residues. Trimming cost V 2 bases and J 2 bases; bases outside gene matches: 9. CDR1 and CDR2 from the germline V gene are MGHRA and YSYEKL. CDR3: CASSQSPGTGETGANVLTF. CDR3 coding DNA: TGCGCCAGCAGCCAATCGCCCGGGACAGGGGAGACTGGGGCCAACGTCCTGACTTTC.

The chain employs TRBV6-2 or TRBV6-3 and TRBJ2-7, with 9 positions matching TRBD1. V shed 5 bases, J shed 2 bases, and the junction held 7 bases outside the gene matches. The CDR3 runs 15 residues. The germline gives CDR1 MNHEY, CDR2 SVGEGT. Here the CDR3 reads CASSAPGQGTYEQYF. The CDR3 bases are TGTGCCAGCAGTGCCCCGGGACAGGGAACCTACGAGCAGTACTTC.

The gene calls are TRBV2 and TRBJ1-3; D is uncertain. From germline, CDR1 is SNHLY and CDR2 FYNNEI. The CDR3 contains 14 residues. Deletions cut 7 bases from V and 0 bases from J, with 10 bases between. The CDR3 DNA sequence: TGTGCCAGCACCCCGGGGAGCTCTGGAAACACCATATATTTT. Translated, it gives CASTPGSSGNTIYF.

The chain uses TRBV2 and TRBJ2-7; D may be TRBD1 (6 bases). The ends were cut back, 3 bases at V and 2 bases at J, with 8 bases in the middle. The CDR3 covers 13 residues. CDR1 SNHLY and CDR2 FYNNEI come from the germline V gene. The CDR3 spells CASSDRGTYEQYF. In nucleotides, the CDR3 is TGTGCCAGCAGTGATAGGGGGACCTACGAGCAGTACTTC.

V usage is TRBV27 and J usage is TRBJ2-3, with 13 bases lining up with TRBD2. The germline CDR1 and CDR2 sequences are MNHEY and SMNVEV (reference sequence). V lost 5 bases to trimming and J lost 5 bases; unmatched junction nucleotides: 13. The CDR3 length is 18 residues. In DNA, the CDR3 is TGTGCCAGCAGTCCACGACTAGCGGGAGGCCTGGCTGGAGATACGCAGTATTTT. This codes for CASSPRLAGGLAGDTQYF.

The J gene is TRBJ2-7, the V gene TRBV7-9; 9 bases fit TRBD1. Germline V gene lookup returns CDR1 SEHNR and CDR2 FQNEAQ (reference sequence). This CDR3 region has 15 residues. Trimming at V came to 5 bases and at J to 2 bases, leaving 7 bases not matched to a gene. The CDR3 nucleotides read TGTGCCAGCAGCCCGGGACAGGGCCTGCCCTACGAGCAGTACTTC. It yields the protein CASSPGQGLPYEQYF. The full variable domain, with the rest looked up from reference TRBV7-9 and TRBJ2-7, is DTGVSQNPRHKITKRGQNVTFRCDPISEHNRLYWYRQTLGQGPEFLTYFQNEAQLEKSRLLSDRFSAERPKGSFSTLEIQRTEQGDSAMYLCASSPGQGLPYEQYFGPGTRLTVT.

This chain links TRBV5-1 with TRBJ2-5; 12 bases map to TRBD2. The CDR3 is 15 residues long. After removal of 0 bases from V and 3 bases from J, the junction contained 0 bases not matched to a gene. CDR1 and CDR2 (germline): SGHRS, YFSETQ. The CDR3 DNA sequence: TGCGCCAGCAGCTTGGGGACTAGCGGGAAAGAGACCCAGTACTTC. Amino acids: CASSLGTSGKETQYF.

This chain connects TRBV9 to TRBJ2-5; a possible D gene is TRBD1 (6 bases). CDR1 and CDR2 from the germline V gene are SGDLS and YYNGEE. The CDR3 is 15 residues long. The V end was cut by 3 bases, the J end by 4 bases, with 16 bases between. The CDR3 DNA reads as TGTGCCAGCAGCGCCGGTAACGCCAGGGGAGAGACCCAGTACTTC. Translating gives CASSAGNARGETQYF.

This clone came up once. The V gene is TRBV9, the J gene TRBJ1-2, with TRBD1 matching 9 bases. The CDR3 loop spans 15 amino acids. The V and J ends lost 2 bases and 6 bases, in that order; junction bases with no gene match: 8. The V gene's germline CDR1 is SGDLS and CDR2 YYNGEE. The CDR3 is CASSVLDRGWDGYTF. CDR3 DNA: TGTGCCAGCAGCGTCTTGGACAGGGGATGGGATGGCTACACCTTC.

The chain is built from TRBV9 and TRBJ1-1; 9 bases match TRBD1. Trimming removed 3 bases from V and 6 bases from J; junction bases left unmatched: 6. This CDR3 is built from 14 residues. CDR1 and CDR2 from the germline V gene are SGDLS and YYNGEE. This CDR3 reads CASSGGTGYPEAFF. CDR3 sequence (DNA): TGTGCCAGCAGCGGAGGGACAGGGTACCCTGAAGCTTTCTTT. Together with reference TRBV9 and TRBJ1-1, the CDR3 gives the full variable domain: DSGVTQTPKHLITATGQRVTLRCSPRSGDLSVYWYQQSLDQGLQFLIQYYNGEERAKGNILERFSAQQFPDLHSELNLSSLELGDSALYFCASSGGTGYPEAFFGQGTRLTVV.

J is TRBJ2-1 and V is TRBV5-1; 7 bases match TRBD2. Germline values: CDR1 SGHRS, CDR2 YFSETQ. CDR3 size: 15 residues. The J segment lost 10 bases and the V segment lost 0 bases, leaving 10 bases of the junction unmatched. CDR3 coding DNA: TGCGCCAGCAGCTTGGGAGAGGTAGCGGGTGTGGAGCAGTTCTTC. Protein product: CASSLGEVAGVEQFF.

The rearrangement joins TRBV30 to TRBJ1-5; perhaps TRBD1 as D (5 bases). Per germline, CDR1 GTSNPN and CDR2 SVGIG (reference sequence). V was trimmed by 2 bases and J by 1 base, leaving 12 bases between them. The CDR3 is made up of 15 amino acids. The CDR3, as DNA: TGTGCCTGGAGTCCTCAGGGTATCAGCAATCAGCCCCAGCATTTT. This translates into CAWSPQGISNQPQHF.

CDR3 protein: CASSRRAGSPLHF. DNA of the CDR3: TGTGCCAGCAGCCGGAGGGCCGGTTCACCCCTCCACTTT. The rearrangement joins TRBV27 to TRBJ1-6; D is ambiguous. The CDR3 is 13 residues long. V shed 6 bases and J shed 9 bases, with 12 bases lying between them. Germline V lookup: CDR1 MNHEY, CDR2 SMNVEV (reference sequence).

A few counts support this clone. The chain carries TRBV6-5 and TRBJ1-2; unclear D gene. The CDR3 has 15 residues. The germline V gene encodes CDR1 MNHEY and CDR2 SVGAGI. Trimming took 0 bases from V and 2 from J, leaving 10 bases between them. Written as DNA, the CDR3 is TGTGCCAGCAGTTACTCACGCCCGGAGAACTATGGCTACACCTTC. This codes for CASSYSRPENYGYTF.

V is TRBV11-2 and J is TRBJ2-6; 9 bases are a match to TRBD1. The CDR3 runs to 16 residues. Per germline, CDR1 SGHAT and CDR2 FQNNGV. V lost 6 bases and J lost 3; bases outside the gene matches: 6. The CDR3 spells CASSQQGASGANVLTF. CDR3 sequence (DNA): TGTGCCAGCAGTCAACAGGGGGCCAGTGGGGCCAACGTCCTGACTTTC.

This chain's CDR3 is CASSEATIGQGQHF. CDR3 DNA sequence: TGTGCCAGCAGTGAAGCGACAATAGGACAGGGCCAGCATTTT. The chain combines TRBV2 with TRBJ1-5, with 8 bases aligning to TRBD1. Trimming cost V 0 bases and J 12 bases; bases outside gene matches: 7. CDR3 length: 14 residues. The germline CDR1 and CDR2 sequences are SNHLY and FYNNEI.

This rearrangement joins TRBV9 to TRBJ1-1, with 9 bases aligning to TRBD1. Germline trimming cut 4 bases from V and 6 bases from J; bases unmatched to any gene: 10. The CDR3 extends over 15 amino acids. Germline V gene lookup returns CDR1 SGDLS and CDR2 YYNGEE. The CDR3 loop reads CASSLGQGQGAEAFF. CDR3 DNA: TGTGCCAGCAGCCTAGGACAGGGACAGGGAGCTGAAGCTTTCTTT. Drawing the rest from reference TRBV9 and TRBJ1-1, the complete variable domain is DSGVTQTPKHLITATGQRVTLRCSPRSGDLSVYWYQQSLDQGLQFLIQYYNGEERAKGNILERFSAQQFPDLHSELNLSSLELGDSALYFCASSLGQGQGAEAFFGQGTRLTVV.

The chain uses TRBV14 and TRBJ1-1, with unresolved D. V was pared by 6 bases and J by 1 base, with 9 bases between. The V gene's germline CDR1 is SGHDN and CDR2 FVKESK. CDR3 length equals 13 residues. CDR3 in amino acids: CASSSQWNTEAFF. DNA for the CDR3: TGTGCCAGCAGTTCCCAGTGGAACACTGAAGCTTTCTTT. Based on the CDR3 plus reference TRBV14 and TRBJ1-1, the full variable domain is EAGVTQFPSHSVIEKGQTVTLRCDPISGHDNLYWYRRVMGKEIKFLLHFVKESKQDESGMPNNRFLAERTGGTYSTLKVQPAELEDSGVYFCASSSQWNTEAFFGQGTRLTVV.